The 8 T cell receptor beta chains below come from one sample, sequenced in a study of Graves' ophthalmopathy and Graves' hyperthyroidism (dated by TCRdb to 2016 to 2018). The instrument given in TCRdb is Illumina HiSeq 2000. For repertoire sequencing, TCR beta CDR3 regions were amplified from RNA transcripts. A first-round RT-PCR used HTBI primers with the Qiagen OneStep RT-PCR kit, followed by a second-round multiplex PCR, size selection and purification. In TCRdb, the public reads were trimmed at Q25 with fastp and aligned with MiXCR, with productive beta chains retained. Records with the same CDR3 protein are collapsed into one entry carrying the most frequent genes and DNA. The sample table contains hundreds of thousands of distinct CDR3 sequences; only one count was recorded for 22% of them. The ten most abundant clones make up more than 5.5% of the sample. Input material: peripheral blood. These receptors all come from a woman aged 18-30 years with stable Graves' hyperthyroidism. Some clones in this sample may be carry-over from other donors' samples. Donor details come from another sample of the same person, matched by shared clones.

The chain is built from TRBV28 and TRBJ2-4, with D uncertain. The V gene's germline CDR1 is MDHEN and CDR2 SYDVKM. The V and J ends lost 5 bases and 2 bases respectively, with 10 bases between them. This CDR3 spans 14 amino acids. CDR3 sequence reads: CASSRKGSKNIQYF. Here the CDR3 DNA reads TGTGCCAGCAGTCGAAAGGGATCCAAAAACATTCAGTACTTC.

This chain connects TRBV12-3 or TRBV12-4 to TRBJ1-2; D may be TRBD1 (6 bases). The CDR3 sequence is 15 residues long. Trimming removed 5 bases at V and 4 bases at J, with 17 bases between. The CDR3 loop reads CASSLFEGGGYGYTF. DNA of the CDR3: TGTGCCAGCAGTCTGTTCGAGGGGGGTGGCTATGGCTACACCTTC.

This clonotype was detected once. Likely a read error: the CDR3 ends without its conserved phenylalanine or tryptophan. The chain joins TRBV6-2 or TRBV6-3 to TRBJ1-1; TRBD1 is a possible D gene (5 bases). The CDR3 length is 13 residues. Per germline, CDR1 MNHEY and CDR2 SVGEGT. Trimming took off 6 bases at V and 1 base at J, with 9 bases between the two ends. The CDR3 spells CASSLGENTEAFY. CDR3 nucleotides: TGTGCCAGCAGCTTGGGGGAGAACACTGAAGCTTTCTAT.

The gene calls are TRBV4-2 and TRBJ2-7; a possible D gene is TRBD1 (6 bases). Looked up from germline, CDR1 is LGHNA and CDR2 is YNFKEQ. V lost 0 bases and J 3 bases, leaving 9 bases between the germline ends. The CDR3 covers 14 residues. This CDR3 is CASSQDLDSYEQYF. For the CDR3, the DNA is TGTGCCAGCAGCCAAGATCTGGACAGCTACGAGCAGTACTTC.

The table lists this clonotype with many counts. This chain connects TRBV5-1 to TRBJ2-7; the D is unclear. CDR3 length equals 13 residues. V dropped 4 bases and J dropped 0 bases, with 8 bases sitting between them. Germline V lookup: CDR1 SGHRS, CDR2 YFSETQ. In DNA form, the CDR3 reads TGCGCCAGCAGCATCGACAACTCCTACGAGCAGTACTTC. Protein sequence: CASSIDNSYEQYF.

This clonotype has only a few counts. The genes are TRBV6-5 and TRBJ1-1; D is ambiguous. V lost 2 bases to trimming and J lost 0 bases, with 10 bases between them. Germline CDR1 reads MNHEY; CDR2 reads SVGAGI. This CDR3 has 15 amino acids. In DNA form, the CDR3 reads TGTGCCAGCAGTTACGATATCTTCATGAACACTGAAGCTTTCTTT. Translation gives CASSYDIFMNTEAFF.

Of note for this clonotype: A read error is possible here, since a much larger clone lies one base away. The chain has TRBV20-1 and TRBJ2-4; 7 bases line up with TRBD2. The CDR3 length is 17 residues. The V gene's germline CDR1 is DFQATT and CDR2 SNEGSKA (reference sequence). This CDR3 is CSARDPSLGGAKNIKYF. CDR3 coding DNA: TGCAGTGCTAGAGATCCGTCCTTGGGAGGGGCCAAAAACATTAAGTACTTC.

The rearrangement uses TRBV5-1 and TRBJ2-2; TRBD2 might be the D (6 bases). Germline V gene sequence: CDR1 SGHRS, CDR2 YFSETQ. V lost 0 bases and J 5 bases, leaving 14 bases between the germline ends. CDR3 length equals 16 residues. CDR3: CASSLEWSRGTGELFF. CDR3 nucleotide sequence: TGCGCCAGCAGCTTGGAATGGAGCCGGGGGACCGGGGAGCTGTTTTTT.